This record covers a single T cell receptor (beta chain). This clonotype was detected ten times or more. What this receptor recognizes is not known. It has no much larger one-base neighbor in the sample; base qualities were not kept. The axillary draining lymph nodes of breast cancer patients were the source of the lymph node samples. The data are from a study of breast tumors, draining lymph nodes, adjacent tissues (dated by TCRdb to about 2016). In terms of the full investigation: Breast cancer patients provided tumor, adjacent nontumor tissue and axillary lymph nodes, and the study compared the TCR beta repertoires across these three sources. In human breast cancer, the study set out to evaluate how tumor, surrounding tissue and draining lymph node repertoires relate to one another and whether T cells may move between these sites. The research as a whole found: In luminal-like breast cancer, tumor and nontumor tissue repertoires resembled each other significantly more than in basal-like breast cancer. The data were considered consistent with the idea that most tumor T cells come from the lymph node and then expand in tumor tissue. Tumors showed preferential V and J gene usage, and their T-cell repertoire diversity fell below that of lymph nodes yet above that of nontumor tissue. The conclusion that tumor T cells originate in lymph nodes was presented as consistent with a hypothesis rather than as directly demonstrated.

Instrument used: Illumina HiSeq 2000. Multiplex PCR amplification was used to generate the TCR beta chain libraries. High-throughput sequencing was used to analyze the amplified TCR beta chain products. Starting from the raw public reads, TCRdb applied fastp trimming at Q25, assembled clones with MiXCR and retained in-frame beta chains. Rows merge per CDR3 protein into single entries with the most common DNA and genes. The sample profile shows 90,000 to 120,000 distinct CDR3 sequences; approximately 22% of them were found once. Roughly 1.3% of the sample belongs to the ten largest clones. From the cysteine through the phenylalanine, the CDR3 covers 13 amino acids. CDR3 DNA is the only sequence kept; it has 39 bases, read in frame from the first base. CDR1 and CDR2 (SGHDT, YYEEEE) derive from the germline V gene. The V end loses 1 base and the J end loses 3 bases, and a stretch of 4 bases separates them.

The sample comprised axillary lymph node tissue. This receptor was obtained from a female donor with breast cancer. Some clones in this sample may be carry-over from other donors' samples. The chain is encoded by TRBV5-6 joined to TRBJ2-2, with no reliable assignment of the D segment. The CDR3 region has the sequence CASSLRDTGELFF. The sequenced DNA is TGTGCCAGCAGCTTGAGGGACACCGGGGAGCTGTTTTTT.